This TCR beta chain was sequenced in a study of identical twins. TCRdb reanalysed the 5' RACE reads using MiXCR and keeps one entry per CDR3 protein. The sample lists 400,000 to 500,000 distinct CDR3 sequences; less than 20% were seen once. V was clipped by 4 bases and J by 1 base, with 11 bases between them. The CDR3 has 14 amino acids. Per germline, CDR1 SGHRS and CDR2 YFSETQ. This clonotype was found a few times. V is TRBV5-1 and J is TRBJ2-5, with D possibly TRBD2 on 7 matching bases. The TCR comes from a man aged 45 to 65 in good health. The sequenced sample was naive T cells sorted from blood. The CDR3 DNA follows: TGCGCCAGCAGCCGGGGGGCAGGCCAAGAGACCCAGTACTTC. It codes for CASSRGAGQETQYF.